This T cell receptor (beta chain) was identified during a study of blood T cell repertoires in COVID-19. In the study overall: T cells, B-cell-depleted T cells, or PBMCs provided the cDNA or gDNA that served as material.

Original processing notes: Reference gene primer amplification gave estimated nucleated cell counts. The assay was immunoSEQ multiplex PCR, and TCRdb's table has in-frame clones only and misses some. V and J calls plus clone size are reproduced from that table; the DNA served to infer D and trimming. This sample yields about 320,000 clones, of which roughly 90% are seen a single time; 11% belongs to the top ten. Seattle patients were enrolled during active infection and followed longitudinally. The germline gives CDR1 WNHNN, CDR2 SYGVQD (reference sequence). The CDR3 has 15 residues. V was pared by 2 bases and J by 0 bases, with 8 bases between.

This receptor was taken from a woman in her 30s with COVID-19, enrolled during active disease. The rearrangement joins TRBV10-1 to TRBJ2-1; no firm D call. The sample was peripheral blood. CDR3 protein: CASSEPESSYNEQFF. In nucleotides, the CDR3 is TGCGCCAGCAGTGAGCCGGAGAGCTCCTACAATGAGCAGTTCTTC.